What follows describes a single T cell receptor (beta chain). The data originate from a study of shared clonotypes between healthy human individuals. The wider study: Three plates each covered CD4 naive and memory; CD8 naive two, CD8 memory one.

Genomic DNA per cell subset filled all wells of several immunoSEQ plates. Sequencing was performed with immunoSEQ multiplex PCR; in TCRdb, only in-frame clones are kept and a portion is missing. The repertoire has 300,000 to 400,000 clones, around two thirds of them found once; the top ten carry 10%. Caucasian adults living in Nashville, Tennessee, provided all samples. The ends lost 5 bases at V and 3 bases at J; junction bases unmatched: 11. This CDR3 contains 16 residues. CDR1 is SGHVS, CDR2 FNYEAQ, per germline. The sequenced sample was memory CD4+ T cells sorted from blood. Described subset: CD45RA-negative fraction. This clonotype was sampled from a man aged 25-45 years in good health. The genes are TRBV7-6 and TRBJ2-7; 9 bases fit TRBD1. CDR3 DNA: TGTGCCAGCAGCCCCCTACCGGGACAGGGACACTACGAGCAGTACTTC. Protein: CASSPLPGQGHYEQYF.